This T cell receptor (beta chain) stems from a study of blood T cell repertoires in COVID-19. Ages ranged from 18 to 89 years, with residence in about two dozen US areas. Repertoires were generated with immunoSEQ multiplex PCR, while TCRdb's copy carries only in-frame clones and drops some. This table holds 140,000 or so clones, approximately 85% found once. The sequenced material came from PBMCs or T cells enriched from blood (not recorded which). The sequence was collected from a woman aged 45-65 years with acute COVID-19.

CDR3 sequence (DNA): TGCGCCAGCAGCCTGACAGGGACCTACGAGCAGTACTTC. Translating gives CASSLTGTYEQYF. V is TRBV4-1 and J is TRBJ2-7; 7 bases are shared with TRBD1. V trimming: 4 bases; J trimming: 2 bases; junction bases outside the gene matches: 2. CDR3 length equals 13 residues. Looked up from germline, CDR1 is MGHRA and CDR2 is YSYEKL.